A single T cell receptor beta chain is shown here with its context. Its antigen remains unknown. The method was immunoSEQ multiplex PCR; TCRdb's version includes in-frame clones alone and lacks a portion of them. The repertoire holds some 100,000 clones, with roughly nine tenths as singletons. These data come from a study of graft-versus-host responses after intestinal transplantation. Trimming shortened V by 5 bases and J by 7 bases, and 15 bases separated the two germline ends. The V gene's germline CDR1 is MDHEN and CDR2 SYDVKM. The CDR3 totals 14 residues. This material consisted of unstimulated CD4+ T cells sorted from spleen or lymph node cells, taken before transplant. This receptor was identified in a human donor who was the organ donor for an intestinal transplant. The chain recombines TRBV28 with TRBJ1-5, with no clear D. CDR3 sequence (DNA): TGTGCCAGCAGTACCTCGGCCGGTGGCCAGCCCCAGCATTTT. It yields the protein CASSTSAGGQPQHF.